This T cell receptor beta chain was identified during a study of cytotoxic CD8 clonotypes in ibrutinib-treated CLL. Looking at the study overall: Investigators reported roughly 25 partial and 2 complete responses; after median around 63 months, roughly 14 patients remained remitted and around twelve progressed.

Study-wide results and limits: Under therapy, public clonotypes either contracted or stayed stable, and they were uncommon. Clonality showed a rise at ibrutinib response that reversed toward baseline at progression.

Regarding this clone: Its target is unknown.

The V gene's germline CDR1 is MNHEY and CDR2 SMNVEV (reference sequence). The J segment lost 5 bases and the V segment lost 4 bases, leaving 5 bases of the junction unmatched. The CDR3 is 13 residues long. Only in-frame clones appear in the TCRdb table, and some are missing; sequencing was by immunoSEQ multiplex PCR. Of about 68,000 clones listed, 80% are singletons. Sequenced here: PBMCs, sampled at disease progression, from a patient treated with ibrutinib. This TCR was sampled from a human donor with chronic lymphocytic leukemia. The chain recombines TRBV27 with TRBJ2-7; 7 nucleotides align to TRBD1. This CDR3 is CASSSFDRDEQYF. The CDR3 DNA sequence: TGTGCCAGCAGTTCCTTTGACAGGGACGAGCAGTACTTC.